The 22 T cell receptor beta chains presented below share a single source sample, sequenced in a study of control samples from healthy donors and cancer patients. Generated by immunoSEQ multiplex PCR, the TCRdb table keeps only in-frame clones and is missing some. The table has about 94,000 clones, 90% seen once; the top ten hold about 4%. The material sequenced was blood. The origin of the receptors is a young woman in good health.

The chain joins TRBV19 to TRBJ2-5; TRBD1 might be the D (6 bases). Per germline, CDR1 LNHDA and CDR2 SQIVND (reference sequence). Between the trimmed V and J ends, which lost 4 bases and 3 bases, there was a span of 12 bases. The CDR3 is made up of 14 amino acids. The CDR3 region is CASSSRDKKETQYF. The DNA of the CDR3 is TGTGCCAGTAGTAGCCGGGACAAAAAAGAGACCCAGTACTTC.

This clone was recorded only once. This chain connects TRBV7-9 to TRBJ1-2, with D possibly TRBD1 on 6 matching bases. This CDR3 region has 15 residues. Deletions cut 8 bases from V and 2 bases from J, with 18 bases between. From germline, CDR1 is SEHNR and CDR2 FQNEAQ (reference sequence). In nucleotides, the CDR3 is TGTGCCAGCCGCCAGTTCGGACAGCGAAACTATGGCTACACCTTC. This encodes CASRQFGQRNYGYTF.

This chain joins TRBV24-1 and TRBJ2-1; D may correspond to TRBD1 or TRBD2 (5 bases each). The germline V gene encodes CDR1 KGHDR and CDR2 SFDVKD. The CDR3 consists of 13 residues. V was pared by 4 bases and J by 2 bases, with 5 bases between. DNA of the CDR3: TGTGCCACCAGTGAGGGGGCCTACAATGAGCAGTTCTTC. This codes for CATSEGAYNEQFF.

This chain links TRBV6-5 with TRBJ2-5; TRBD2 matches at 12 bases. CDR3 length: 15 residues. Trimming cost V 5 bases and J 4 bases; bases outside gene matches: 5. Germline V CDR1 and CDR2: MNHEY, SVGAGI. CDR3 in amino acids: CASSTASGGAETQYF. CDR3 DNA sequence: TGTGCCAGCAGTACCGCTAGCGGGGGGGCAGAGACCCAGTACTTC.

This clone was seen only once. The chain employs TRBV11-2 and TRBJ2-3, with D uncertain. The CDR3 sequence is 15 residues long. In germline, CDR1 is SGHAT, CDR2 FQNNGV. The V end was cut by 1 base, the J end by 3 bases, with 11 bases between. CDR3 coding DNA: TGTGCCAGCAGCTTAGTCGGATTGGGAACAGATACGCAGTATTTT. Protein sequence: CASSLVGLGTDTQYF. Drawing the rest from reference TRBV11-2 and TRBJ2-3, the complete variable domain is EAGVAQSPRYKIIEKRQSVAFWCNPISGHATLYWYQQILGQGPKLLIQFQNNGVVDDSQLPKDRFSAERLKGVDSTLKIQPAKLEDSAVYLCASSLVGLGTDTQYFGPGTRLTVL.

The CDR3 bases are TGTGCCAGCAGCTCCGAGCAGGGGAACAAAAACATTCAGTACTTC. Protein sequence: CASSSEQGNKNIQYF. The genes are TRBV5-6 and TRBJ2-4; D might be TRBD1 (6 bases). Germline-derived CDR1 and CDR2 are SGHDT and YYEEEE. The CDR3 contains 15 residues. V gave up 3 bases and J gave up 3 bases, with 13 bases separating them.

The rearrangement joins TRBV5-6 to TRBJ2-1; 7 nucleotides match TRBD2. V lost 5 bases, J lost 10 bases, and 3 bases stayed unmatched. The CDR3 is 11 amino acids. Germline CDR1 is SGHDT and CDR2 is YYEEEE. CDR3 amino acids: CASSQGLEQFF. The CDR3, as DNA: TGTGCCAGCAGTCAGGGACTAGAGCAGTTCTTC.

The J gene is TRBJ1-5, the V gene TRBV10-3; perhaps TRBD1 as D (5 bases). The CDR3 is made up of 13 amino acids. Trimming shortened V by 4 bases and J by 4 bases, and 8 bases separated the two germline ends. Germline assignment: CDR1 ENHRY and CDR2 SYGVKD. The CDR3 sequence is CAISGGGNQPQHF. CDR3 DNA: TGTGCCATCAGTGGGGGGGGGAATCAGCCCCAGCATTTT.

V gene TRBV18 combines with J gene TRBJ2-7; the D is unclear. The V and J ends lost 0 bases and 3 bases respectively, with 12 bases between them. CDR1 KGHSH and CDR2 LQKENI come from the germline V gene. The CDR3 length is 15 residues. This CDR3 is CASSPPGKTNYEQYF. As DNA, the CDR3 is TGTGCCAGCTCACCACCGGGGAAAACCAACTACGAGCAGTACTTC.

The genes are TRBV2 and TRBJ1-2; D gene uncertain. Germline V lookup: CDR1 SNHLY, CDR2 FYNNEI. Trimming stripped 7 bases from V and 0 bases from J, with 12 bases between. The CDR3 contains 14 residues. CDR3 amino acids: CASTRTDANYGYTF. CDR3 nucleotides: TGTGCCAGCACCAGGACGGACGCTAACTATGGCTACACCTTC.

The gene calls are TRBV19 and TRBJ2-5; D perhaps matches TRBD1 (5 bases). The CDR3 runs to 14 residues. Germline assignment: CDR1 LNHDA and CDR2 SQIVND (reference sequence). With 1 base removed from V and 2 bases from J, the gap between germline ends came to 8 bases. This CDR3 reads CASSIGGEQETQYF. The DNA for the CDR3 is TGTGCCAGTAGTATAGGGGGCGAGCAAGAGACCCAGTACTTC.

V usage is TRBV6-1 and J usage is TRBJ1-4; 11 bases align to TRBD1. The CDR3 is 18 residues long. With 4 bases clipped from V and 1 base from J, the junction kept 8 bases outside the gene matches. Germline V gives CDR1 MNHNS, CDR2 SASEGT. This CDR3 is CASSVTGTGGRTNEKLFF. The CDR3 bases are TGTGCCAGCAGTGTAACCGGGACAGGGGGTAGAACTAATGAAAAACTGTTTTTT.

This chain joins TRBV19 and TRBJ1-2; D gene uncertain. This CDR3 is built from 14 residues. The V and J ends lost 0 bases and 6 bases respectively, with 11 bases between them. The germline CDR1 and CDR2 sequences are LNHDA and SQIVND (reference sequence). The CDR3 coding sequence is TGTGCCAGTAGTATAGAAGACGGGCGGGATGGCTACACCTTC. Residues: CASSIEDGRDGYTF.

The CDR3 loop is CASRPTGFPGQPQHF. The CDR3 DNA sequence: TGTGCCAGCAGGCCGACAGGGTTTCCAGGCCAGCCCCAGCATTTT. This sequence joins TRBV2 and TRBJ1-5; TRBD1 matches 7 bases. The V segment lost 6 bases and the J segment 7 bases; nucleotides outside the gene matches: 12. The CDR3 loop spans 15 amino acids. In germline, CDR1 is SNHLY, CDR2 FYNNEI.

The rearrangement joins TRBV3-1 (or the pseudogene TRBV3-2) to TRBJ1-3; no reliable D call. The V end lost 4 bases, the J end lost 0 bases, and 13 bases lay between the germline ends. The CDR3 runs to 16 residues. Germline CDR1 reads LGHDT; CDR2 reads YNNKEL (reference sequence). As DNA, the CDR3 is TGTGCCAGCAGCCTATCGGCAGGAAACTCTGGAAACACCATATATTTT. Residues: CASSLSAGNSGNTIYF.

The J gene is TRBJ2-6, the V gene TRBV18, with D unclear. There are 18 residues in the CDR3. V shed 6 bases and J shed 2 bases, with 20 bases lying between them. Germline V lookup: CDR1 KGHSH, CDR2 LQKENI. The CDR3 reads CASSPIPGNSAGANVLTF. In DNA form, the CDR3 reads TGTGCCAGCTCCCCTATCCCAGGCAACTCGGCTGGGGCCAACGTCCTGACTTTC.

As regards this clone: The junction and the germline gene differ at one end; a read error may be behind it. V and J are TRBV4-1 and TRBJ1-2; a weak D match, TRBD1 (5 bases). From germline, CDR1 is MGHRA and CDR2 YSYEKL. The length of the CDR3 is 15 residues. CDR3 residues: CASSQGSTDNYGYTF. The CDR3 bases are TGCGCCAGCAGTCAAGGTTCGACAGATAACTATGGCTACACCTTC.

J is TRBJ1-6 and V is TRBV10-3; D call uncertain. This CDR3 has 15 amino acids. V was trimmed by 0 bases and J by 9 bases, leaving 12 bases between them. The germline V gene has CDR1 ENHRY and CDR2 SYGVKD. The CDR3 is CAISESRDLSSPLHF. The CDR3 coding sequence is TGTGCCATCAGTGAGTCGAGGGATTTAAGTTCACCCCTCCACTTT.

V is TRBV27 and J is TRBJ1-5, with D unresolved. V was pared by 3 bases and J by 0 bases, with 12 bases between. CDR1 is MNHEY, CDR2 SMNVEV, per germline (reference sequence). This CDR3 spans 16 amino acids. CDR3 coding DNA: TGTGCCAGCAGTTTGCACAGTCTAAATAGCAATCAGCCCCAGCATTTT. Its translation is CASSLHSLNSNQPQHF.

The chain employs TRBV2 and TRBJ2-3; D is perhaps TRBD1 (5 bases). The germline gives CDR1 SNHLY, CDR2 FYNNEI. This CDR3 has 16 amino acids. With 0 bases removed from V and 5 bases from J, the gap between germline ends came to 15 bases. DNA for the CDR3: TGTGCCAGCAGTGAAGCGCTGATCAGGGCTAGAGATACGCAGTATTTT. Translated: CASSEALIRARDTQYF.

This chain connects TRBV7-9 to TRBJ2-1; 7 bases map to TRBD2. V shed 5 bases and J 6 bases; nucleotides not matched to a gene: 7. Germline CDR1 and CDR2: SEHNR and FQNEAQ (reference sequence). The CDR3 runs 14 residues. The CDR3 spells CASSQNERGNEQFF. The CDR3 DNA sequence: TGTGCCAGCAGCCAAAATGAGCGGGGCAATGAGCAGTTCTTC.

The CDR3 spells CASSQVNTEAFF. Here the CDR3 DNA reads TGCGCCAGCAGCCAGGTGAACACTGAAGCTTTCTTT. The chain recombines TRBV4-1 with TRBJ1-1; D unresolved. Per the germline V gene, CDR1 is MGHRA and CDR2 is YSYEKL. The CDR3 runs to 12 residues. V dropped 3 bases and J dropped 0 bases, with 2 bases sitting between them.